This is a list of T cell receptor beta chains from one sample in a study of regulatory T cells in long-lasting Graves disease. In TCRdb, the multiplex PCR reads were re-called with MiXCR into one record per CDR3 protein. The table has almost 350,000 distinct CDR3 sequences, about 19% seen once. The sequencing used peripheral blood mononuclear cells (PBMCs), collected when the disease was refractory, from a patient treated with antithyroid drugs. These receptors came from a female donor with Graves disease. CDR3s include the opening cysteine and the closing phenylalanine or tryptophan. A D gene is named only where the DNA matches it firmly. Only some rows state a clone size, as once, few, many or a class for expanded clones.

J gene: TRBJ2-7
V gene: TRBV20-1
clone size: few
D gene: TRBD2
CDR3 protein: CSFVEAGGEQYF
CDR3 DNA: TGCAGCTTCGTGGAAGCGGGAGGCGAGCAGTACTTC

J gene: TRBJ2-7
V gene: TRBV10-3
clone size: .
D gene: .
CDR3 protein: CAIREQGANSYEQYF
CDR3 DNA: TGTGCCATCAGGGAACAGGGAGCAAACTCCTACGAGCAGTACTTC

J gene: TRBJ1-5
V gene: TRBV6-2/TRBV6-3
clone size: few
D gene: .
CDR3 protein: CASSATVSNQPQHF
CDR3 DNA: TGTGCCAGCAGTGCAACGGTTAGCAATCAGCCCCAGCATTTT

J gene: TRBJ2-7
V gene: TRBV11-2
clone size: many
D gene: .
CDR3 protein: CASSLDLGDLDYEQYF
CDR3 DNA: TGTGCCAGCAGCTTAGATCTCGGGGACCTAGACTACGAGCAGTACTTC

J gene: TRBJ2-5
V gene: TRBV12-3/TRBV12-4
clone size: many
D gene: .
CDR3 protein: CASKIGQYQETQYF
CDR3 DNA: TGTGCCAGCAAAATAGGACAGTACCAAGAGACCCAGTACTTC

J gene: TRBJ2-7
V gene: TRBV7-2
clone size: many
D gene: .
CDR3 protein: CASSFRQFYEQYF
CDR3 DNA: TGTGCCAGCAGCTTTCGTCAGTTCTACGAGCAGTACTTC

J gene: TRBJ2-1
V gene: TRBV24-1
clone size: .
D gene: .
CDR3 protein: CATSETRSYNEQFF
CDR3 DNA: TGTGCCACCAGTGAAACAAGGTCCTACAATGAGCAGTTCTTC

J gene: TRBJ1-2
V gene: TRBV14
clone size: many
D gene: .
CDR3 protein: CASSQDAGNYGYTF
CDR3 DNA: TGTGCCAGCAGCCAAGATGCCGGAAACTATGGCTACACCTTC

J gene: TRBJ2-4
V gene: TRBV19
clone size: .
D gene: .
CDR3 protein: CASSETVRDIQYF
CDR3 DNA: TGTGCCAGTAGTGAGACCGTTCGGGACATTCAGTACTTC

J gene: TRBJ2-5
V gene: TRBV10-3
clone size: many
D gene: .
CDR3 protein: CAISEAPVVKTQYF
CDR3 DNA: TGTGCCATCAGTGAGGCCCCTGTAGTGAAGACCCAGTACTTC

J gene: TRBJ2-4
V gene: TRBV28
clone size: many
D gene: TRBD1
CDR3 protein: CASSLWTGGRRKNIQYF
CDR3 DNA: TGTGCCAGCAGTTTATGGACAGGGGGTCGACGCAAAAACATTCAGTACTTC

J gene: TRBJ2-2
V gene: TRBV11-2
clone size: few
D gene: TRBD2
CDR3 protein: CASSLVRTSGRAGELFF
CDR3 DNA: TGTGCCAGCAGCTTAGTCCGGACTAGCGGGAGGGCCGGGGAGCTGTTTTTT

J gene: TRBJ2-3
V gene: TRBV20-1
clone size: .
D gene: .
CDR3 protein: CSAPRRLVTTDTQYF
CDR3 DNA: TGCAGTGCCCCACGTCGGCTAGTTACAACGGATACGCAGTATTTT

J gene: TRBJ2-2
V gene: TRBV9
clone size: .
D gene: .
CDR3 protein: CASSVDLTNTGELFF
CDR3 DNA: TGTGCCAGCAGCGTAGATCTAACTAACACCGGGGAGCTGTTTTTT

J gene: TRBJ2-7
V gene: TRBV28
clone size: .
D gene: .
CDR3 protein: CASRSPPGHYEQYF
CDR3 DNA: TGTGCCAGCAGATCACCACCGGGGCACTACGAGCAGTACTTC

J gene: TRBJ1-1
V gene: TRBV6-2/TRBV6-3
clone size: few
D gene: .
CDR3 protein: CASSYGGASGTEAFF
CDR3 DNA: TGTGCCAGCAGTTACGGGGGGGCAAGCGGCACTGAAGCTTTCTTT

J gene: TRBJ1-1
V gene: TRBV3-1
clone size: .
D gene: .
CDR3 protein: CASSWRQMNTEALF
CDR3 DNA: TGTGCCAGCAGTTGGAGACAGATGAACACTGAAGCTTTGTTT

J gene: TRBJ1-5
V gene: TRBV20-1
clone size: many
D gene: .
CDR3 protein: CSALKRVAGSNQPQHF
CDR3 DNA: TGCAGTGCACTAAAAAGAGTGGCGGGGAGCAATCAGCCCCAGCATTTT

J gene: TRBJ2-7
V gene: TRBV28
clone size: many
D gene: TRBD1
CDR3 protein: CASSLPRGYEQYF
CDR3 DNA: TGTGCCAGCAGTTTACCCAGGGGGTACGAGCAGTACTTC

J gene: TRBJ2-7
V gene: TRBV19
clone size: .
D gene: .
CDR3 protein: CASSKQGHSYEQYF
CDR3 DNA: TGTGCCAGTAGTAAACAGGGACACTCCTACGAGCAGTACTTC

J gene: TRBJ1-1
V gene: TRBV10-3
clone size: few
D gene: .
CDR3 protein: CAISSTNTEAFF
CDR3 DNA: TGTGCCATCAGTTCGACTAACACTGAAGCTTTCTTT

J gene: TRBJ2-7
V gene: TRBV20-1
clone size: few
D gene: .
CDR3 protein: CSAGGLYSYEQYF
CDR3 DNA: TGCAGTGCAGGGGGACTATACTCCTACGAGCAGTACTTC

J gene: TRBJ2-5
V gene: TRBV7-8
clone size: few
D gene: .
CDR3 protein: CASSLEPSKTQYF
CDR3 DNA: TGTGCCAGCAGCTTAGAGCCTAGCAAGACCCAGTACTTC

J gene: TRBJ2-2
V gene: TRBV27
clone size: .
D gene: .
CDR3 protein: CASSSRPGELFF
CDR3 DNA: TGTGCCAGCAGTAGCCGGCCCGGGGAGCTGTTTTTT

J gene: TRBJ1-3
V gene: TRBV5-1
clone size: few
D gene: .
CDR3 protein: CASSLEGGADTIYF
CDR3 DNA: TGCGCCAGCAGCTTGGAGGGTGGGGCGGACACCATATATTTT

J gene: TRBJ1-1
V gene: TRBV12-3/TRBV12-4
clone size: many
D gene: .
CDR3 protein: CASRPRDPGGSEAFF
CDR3 DNA: TGTGCCAGCAGGCCCCGGGATCCTGGGGGATCTGAAGCTTTCTTT

J gene: TRBJ1-5
V gene: TRBV6-1
clone size: .
D gene: .
CDR3 protein: CASSPREIGQPQHF
CDR3 DNA: TGTGCCAGCAGTCCCAGGGAGATCGGTCAGCCCCAGCATTTT

J gene: TRBJ2-2
V gene: TRBV12-3/TRBV12-4
clone size: .
D gene: .
CDR3 protein: CASSYAGGTGELFF
CDR3 DNA: TGTGCCAGCAGTTACGCAGGTGGTACCGGGGAGCTGTTTTTT

J gene: TRBJ2-1
V gene: TRBV6-5
clone size: few
D gene: .
CDR3 protein: CASSYGELGGNEQFF
CDR3 DNA: TGTGCCAGCAGTTACGGAGAATTAGGGGGCAATGAGCAGTTCTTC

J gene: TRBJ1-6
V gene: TRBV28
clone size: many
D gene: .
CDR3 protein: CASSSTYGVRNSPLHF
CDR3 DNA: TGTGCCAGCAGTTCGACCTATGGGGTCCGGAATTCACCCCTCCACTTT

J gene: TRBJ2-7
V gene: TRBV9
clone size: .
D gene: .
CDR3 protein: CASSVGAGSSYEQYF
CDR3 DNA: TGTGCCAGCAGCGTAGGGGCAGGGAGCTCCTACGAGCAGTACTTC

J gene: TRBJ1-1
V gene: TRBV6-1
clone size: many
D gene: .
CDR3 protein: CASKIRENTEAFF
CDR3 DNA: TGTGCCAGCAAGATCAGGGAGAACACTGAAGCTTTCTTT

J gene: TRBJ1-1
V gene: TRBV3-1
clone size: many
D gene: .
CDR3 protein: CASSPRTGGHTEAFF
CDR3 DNA: TGTGCCAGCAGCCCCCGGACGGGGGGGCACACTGAAGCTTTCTTT

J gene: TRBJ2-7
V gene: TRBV7-3
clone size: many
D gene: .
CDR3 protein: CASSLSPDGYEQYF
CDR3 DNA: TGTGCCAGCAGCTTATCCCCCGACGGCTACGAGCAGTACTTC

J gene: TRBJ1-1
V gene: TRBV12-5
clone size: few
D gene: TRBD1
CDR3 protein: CASGLIVGQMNTEAFF
CDR3 DNA: TGTGCTAGTGGTTTGATCGTGGGACAGATGAACACTGAAGCTTTCTTT

J gene: TRBJ1-1
V gene: TRBV27
clone size: few
D gene: .
CDR3 protein: CASTRGSGTPNTEAFF
CDR3 DNA: TGTGCCAGCACCCGTGGTTCCGGGACCCCAAACACTGAAGCTTTCTTT

J gene: TRBJ1-1
V gene: TRBV4-1
clone size: few
D gene: .
CDR3 protein: CASSNPYGDTEAFF
CDR3 DNA: TGCGCCAGCAGCAACCCATACGGGGACACTGAAGCTTTCTTT

J gene: TRBJ1-2
V gene: TRBV30
clone size: .
D gene: TRBD1
CDR3 protein: CAWSVPDRGFYGYTF
CDR3 DNA: TGTGCCTGGAGTGTCCCGGACAGGGGATTCTATGGCTACACCTTC

J gene: TRBJ1-5
V gene: TRBV10-3
clone size: .
D gene: .
CDR3 protein: CAISSDGVGNQPQHF
CDR3 DNA: TGTGCCATCAGTTCGGACGGGGTTGGCAATCAGCCCCAGCATTTT

J gene: TRBJ1-1
V gene: TRBV19
clone size: .
D gene: .
CDR3 protein: CASRDRRLSTEAFF
CDR3 DNA: TGTGCCAGTAGAGACAGGAGACTGAGCACTGAAGCTTTCTTT

J gene: TRBJ2-7
V gene: TRBV7-3
clone size: .
D gene: .
CDR3 protein: CASSLGLFTGPYEQYF
CDR3 DNA: TGTGCCAGCAGCTTAGGTCTTTTTACCGGCCCCTACGAGCAGTACTTC

J gene: TRBJ2-6
V gene: TRBV10-3
clone size: .
D gene: .
CDR3 protein: CAIRDRESGANVLTF
CDR3 DNA: TGTGCCATCAGGGATAGGGAGTCTGGGGCCAACGTCCTGACTTTC

J gene: TRBJ2-5
V gene: TRBV6-1
clone size: many
D gene: .
CDR3 protein: CATPGVRGACETQYF
CDR3 DNA: TGTGCCACCCCCGGCGTGAGGGGGGCATGTGAGACCCAGTACTTC

J gene: TRBJ2-7
V gene: TRBV15
clone size: many
D gene: .
CDR3 protein: CATSRDRPVSYEQYF
CDR3 DNA: TGTGCCACCAGCAGAGATCGGCCCGTCAGCTACGAGCAGTACTTC

J gene: TRBJ1-3
V gene: TRBV15
clone size: .
D gene: .
CDR3 protein: CATSRETKGLSSGNTIYF
CDR3 DNA: TGTGCCACCAGCAGAGAGACAAAGGGGTTAAGCTCTGGAAACACCATATATTTT

J gene: TRBJ2-2
V gene: TRBV2
clone size: many
D gene: .
CDR3 protein: CASSDDGLNTGELFF
CDR3 DNA: TGTGCCAGCAGTGACGACGGGTTGAACACCGGGGAGCTGTTTTTT